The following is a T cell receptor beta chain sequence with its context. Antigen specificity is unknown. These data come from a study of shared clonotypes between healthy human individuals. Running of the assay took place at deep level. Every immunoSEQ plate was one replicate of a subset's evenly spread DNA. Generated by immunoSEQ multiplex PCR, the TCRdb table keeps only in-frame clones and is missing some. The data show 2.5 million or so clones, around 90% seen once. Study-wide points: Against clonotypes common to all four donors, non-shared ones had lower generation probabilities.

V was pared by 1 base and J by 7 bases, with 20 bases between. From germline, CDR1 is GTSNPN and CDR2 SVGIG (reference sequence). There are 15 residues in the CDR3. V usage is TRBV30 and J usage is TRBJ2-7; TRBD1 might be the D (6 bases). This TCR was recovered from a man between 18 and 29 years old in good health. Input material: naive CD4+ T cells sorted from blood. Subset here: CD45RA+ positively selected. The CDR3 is CAWSAAIRGLGEQYF. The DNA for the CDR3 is TGTGCCTGGAGTGCGGCAATCAGGGGCCTGGGGGAGCAGTACTTC.